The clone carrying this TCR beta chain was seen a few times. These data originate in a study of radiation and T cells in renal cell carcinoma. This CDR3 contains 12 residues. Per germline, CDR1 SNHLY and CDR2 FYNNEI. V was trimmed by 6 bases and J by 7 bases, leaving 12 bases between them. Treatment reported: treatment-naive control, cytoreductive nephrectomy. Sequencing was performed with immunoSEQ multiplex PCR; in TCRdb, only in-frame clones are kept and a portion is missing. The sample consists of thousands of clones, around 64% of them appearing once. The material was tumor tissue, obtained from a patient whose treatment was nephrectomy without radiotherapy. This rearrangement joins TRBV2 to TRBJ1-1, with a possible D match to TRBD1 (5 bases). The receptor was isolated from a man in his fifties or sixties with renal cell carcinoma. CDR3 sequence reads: CASRKQEYEAFF. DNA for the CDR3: TGTGCCAGCAGAAAACAGGAATATGAAGCTTTCTTT.